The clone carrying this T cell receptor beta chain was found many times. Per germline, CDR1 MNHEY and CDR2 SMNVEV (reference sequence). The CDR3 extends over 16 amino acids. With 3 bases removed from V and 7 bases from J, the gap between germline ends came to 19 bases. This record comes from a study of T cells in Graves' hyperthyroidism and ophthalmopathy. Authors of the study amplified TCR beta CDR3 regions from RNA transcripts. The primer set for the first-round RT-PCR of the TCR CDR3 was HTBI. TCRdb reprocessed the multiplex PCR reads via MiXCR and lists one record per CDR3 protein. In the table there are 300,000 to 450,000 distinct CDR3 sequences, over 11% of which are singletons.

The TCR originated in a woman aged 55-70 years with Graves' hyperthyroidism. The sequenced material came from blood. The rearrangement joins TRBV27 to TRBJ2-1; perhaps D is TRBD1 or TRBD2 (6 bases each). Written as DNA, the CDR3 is TGTGCCAGCAGTTTGGCTAGCTACAGGAGGGGGAATGAGCAGTTCTTC. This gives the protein CASSLASYRRGNEQFF.